The T cell receptor (beta chain) under discussion was sequenced for a study of control samples from healthy donors and cancer patients. This clone was seen a single time. Germline assignment: CDR1 MNHEY and CDR2 SVGAGI. This CDR3 comprises 14 residues. V lost 0 bases, J lost 6 bases, and 11 bases lay in between. TCRdb keeps only in-frame clones here, not all; method: immunoSEQ multiplex PCR. In the table there are 160,000 or so clones, roughly 94% of which are singletons. This receptor was taken from a man in his sixties with colorectal cancer. The genes are TRBV6-5 and TRBJ1-2; D might be TRBD1 (5 bases). Specimen: PBMCs. This CDR3 is CASSYSEGWNGYTF. In nucleotides, the CDR3 is TGTGCCAGCAGTTACTCAGAGGGGTGGAATGGCTACACCTTC.